This TCR beta chain was retrieved from a study of glioma-infiltrating T cells after dendritic cell vaccination. Findings and limits, study-wide: Higher TCR clonality did not directly relate to longer survival.

The repertoire was sequenced with immunoSEQ multiplex PCR; TCRdb's copy has only in-frame clones and lacks some. The sample lists under 100,000 clones; roughly three quarters were seen once. CDR3 size: 13 residues. Germline CDR1 and CDR2: SGHAT and FQNNGV. With V trimmed by 5 bases and J by 8 bases, 5 bases remained unmatched. PBMC were collected before vaccination, two weeks after the third vaccination, and at progression. Notes on this clone: Its specificity is unknown.

This chain links TRBV11-2 with TRBJ1-5, with 8 bases that match TRBD1. This specimen was blood, taken before dendritic cell vaccination. The receptor comes from a human donor with glioblastoma. The CDR3 protein is CASSLTGDEPQHF. Written as DNA, the CDR3 is TGTGCCAGCAGCCTGACAGGGGATGAGCCCCAGCATTTT.